This is a list of T cell receptor beta chains from one sample in a study of T cells after yellow fever vaccination. Using its own MiXCR run on the 5' RACE reads, TCRdb lists one record per CDR3 protein. The sample carries approximately 610,000 distinct CDR3 sequences, roughly a sixth recorded once. The specimen comprised PBMCs, sampled about 5 days after the first yellow fever vaccination. The source is a young man who received the YFV17D yellow fever vaccine. Each CDR3 is given with its conserved first and last residue. Each record gives: V gene, J gene, clone size, D gene, CDR3 DNA, CDR3 protein. The D gene is left open where the match is weak. Clone size is shown for a subset of rows, as once, few, many or a class of expanded clone.

TRBV24-1,TRBJ2-1,few,-,TGTGCCACCAGTGCCCGGGGGACGAACGATGAGCAGTTCTTC,CATSARGTNDEQFF
TRBV5-4,TRBJ2-6,-,-,TGTGCCAGCAGCTTGTATGGGGGATCTGGGGCCAACGTCCTGACTTTC,CASSLYGGSGANVLTF
TRBV4-3,TRBJ1-6,-,-,TGCGCCAGCAGCCAAGGAGTGCCCAGGAATAATTCACCCCTCCACTTT,CASSQGVPRNNSPLHF
TRBV3-1,TRBJ2-6,many,TRBD1,TGTGCCAGCAGCCACGACAGGGGGCACTTTGGGGCCAACGTCCTGACTTTC,CASSHDRGHFGANVLTF
TRBV9,TRBJ2-5,-,-,TGTGCCAGCAGCGTAGGGGGCCGATTTCAAGAGACCCAGTACTTC,CASSVGGRFQETQYF
TRBV20-1,TRBJ2-1,-,TRBD2,TGCTGTGCTAGATCTAGCGGGGGGGATAACTACAATGAGCAGTTCTTC,CCARSSGGDNYNEQFF
TRBV7-2,TRBJ2-6,few,-,TGTGCCAGCAGCCGAGCCAGGTCTGGGGCCAACGTCCTGACTTTC,CASSRARSGANVLTF
TRBV12-3/TRBV12-4,TRBJ2-1,many,TRBD2,TGTGCCAGCATACCCTCCGGTAGCGGGGGCAATGAGCAGTTCTTC,CASIPSGSGGNEQFF
TRBV20-1,TRBJ2-7,many,-,TGCAGTGCTAGAGATCCGGCAGGGCTGGGGCAGTACTTC,CSARDPAGLGQYF
TRBV4-1,TRBJ1-4,-,-,TGCGCCAGCAGCCGGACAGAGGGGGAAAAACTGTTTTTT,CASSRTEGEKLFF
TRBV7-8,TRBJ2-3,few,TRBD2,TGTGCCAGCAGCCCTGTACCGGTTCCAATCCCCTCGGGGGGGATAGATACGCAGTATTTT,CASSPVPVPIPSGGIDTQYF
TRBV11-1,TRBJ1-1,-,-,TGTGCCAGCAGCCTCCGGGGGGTTTCTCTCGGCACTGAAGCTTTCTTT,CASSLRGVSLGTEAFF
TRBV5-1,TRBJ2-5,-,-,TGCGCCAGCAGCTTGGAGACTAACGACGAGACCCAGTACTTC,CASSLETNDETQYF
TRBV14,TRBJ1-6,-,TRBD1,TGTGCCAGCAGCCAAGGATCGGGACAGGGCTTCCCCTATAATTCACCCCTCCACTTT,CASSQGSGQGFPYNSPLHF
TRBV20-1,TRBJ1-2,few,-,TGCAGTGCTAGGACAGGAAATAACTATGGCTACACCTTC,CSARTGNNYGYTF
TRBV20-1,TRBJ2-7,few,TRBD2,TGCAGTGCTAGAGATCCCAGCGGGGCCTCCTACGAGCAGTACTTC,CSARDPSGASYEQYF
TRBV7-2,TRBJ1-2,-,-,TGTGCCAGCAGCGACTGGACAGCTAACTATGGCTACACCTTC,CASSDWTANYGYTF
TRBV4-2,TRBJ1-4,few,-,TGTGCCAGCAGCCGCAACCTTTTGACTAATGAAAAACTGTTTTTT,CASSRNLLTNEKLFF
TRBV12-5,TRBJ2-5,-,-,TGTGCTAGTGGTTTTCAAGAGACCCAGTACTTC,CASGFQETQYF
TRBV2,TRBJ2-5,few,-,TGTGCCACAGGATTCTCGGTAAAGACCCAGTACTTC,CATGFSVKTQYF
TRBV15,TRBJ2-7,-,-,TGTGCCACCAGCAGAGGGGACCGTACCTACGAGCAGTACTTC,CATSRGDRTYEQYF
TRBV7-9,TRBJ2-1,many,-,TGTGCCAGCAGCCCGGGACCTTTGGAGCAGTTCTTC,CASSPGPLEQFF